This T cell receptor beta chain is drawn from a study of blood T cell repertoires in COVID-19. Study background: Samples representing acute and convalescent COVID-19 were sourced from the United States, Italy and Spain. T cells, B-cell-depleted T cells, or PBMCs provided the cDNA or gDNA that served as material.

Original data processing: Nucleated cell number was recorded as an estimate derived from reference gene primer amplification. The method was immunoSEQ multiplex PCR; TCRdb's version includes in-frame clones alone and lacks a portion of them. From that table come the V and J calls and clone size; the DNA was used to work out D and trimming. This table holds around 19,000 clones, about 90% found once. This CDR3 has 13 amino acids. The V gene's germline CDR1 is MNHEY and CDR2 SMNVEV (reference sequence). The V gene lost 9 bases and the J gene lost 5 bases, with 16 bases spanning the gap. The V and J genes are TRBV27 and TRBJ2-5, with D possibly matching TRBD2 (6 bases). Material for sequencing was peripheral blood. The TCR sequence derives from a human donor in a cohort sampled during active COVID-19. CDR3 loop: CASCRERGETQYF. In DNA form, the CDR3 reads TGTGCCAGTTGTCGGGAGAGGGGTGAGACCCAGTACTTC.